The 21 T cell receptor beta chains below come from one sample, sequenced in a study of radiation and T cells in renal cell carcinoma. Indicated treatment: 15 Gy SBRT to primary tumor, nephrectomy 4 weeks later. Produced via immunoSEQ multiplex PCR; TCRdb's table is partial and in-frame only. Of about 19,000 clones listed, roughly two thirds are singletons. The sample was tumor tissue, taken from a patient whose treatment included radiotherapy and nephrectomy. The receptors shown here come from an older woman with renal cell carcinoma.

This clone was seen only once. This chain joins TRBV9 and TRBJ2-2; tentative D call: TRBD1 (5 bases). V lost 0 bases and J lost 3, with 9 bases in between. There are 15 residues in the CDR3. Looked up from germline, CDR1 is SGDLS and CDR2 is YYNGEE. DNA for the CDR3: TGTGCCAGCAGCGTAGTTCAGGGTTACACCGGGGAGCTGTTTTTT. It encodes CASSVVQGYTGELFF.

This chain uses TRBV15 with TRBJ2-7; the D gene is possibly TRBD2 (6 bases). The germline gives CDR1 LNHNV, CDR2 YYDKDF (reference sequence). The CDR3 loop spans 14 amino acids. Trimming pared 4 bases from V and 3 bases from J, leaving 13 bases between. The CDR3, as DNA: TGTGCCACCAGCAACGGGGGTAACCGCTACGAGCAGTACTTC. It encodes CATSNGGNRYEQYF.

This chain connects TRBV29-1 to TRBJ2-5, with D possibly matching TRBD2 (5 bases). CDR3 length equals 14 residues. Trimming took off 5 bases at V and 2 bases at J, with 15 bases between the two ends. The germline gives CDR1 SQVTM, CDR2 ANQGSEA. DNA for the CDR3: TGCAGCGTTCTGGGAGAGGAGTTTCAAGAGACCCAGTACTTC. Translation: CSVLGEEFQETQYF.

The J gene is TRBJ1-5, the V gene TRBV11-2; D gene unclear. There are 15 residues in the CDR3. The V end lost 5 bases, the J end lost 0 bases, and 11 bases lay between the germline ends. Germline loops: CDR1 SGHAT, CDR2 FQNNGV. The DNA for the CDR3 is TGTGCCAGCAGCCAGGACGGGAATAGCAATCAGCCCCAGCATTTT. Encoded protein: CASSQDGNSNQPQHF.

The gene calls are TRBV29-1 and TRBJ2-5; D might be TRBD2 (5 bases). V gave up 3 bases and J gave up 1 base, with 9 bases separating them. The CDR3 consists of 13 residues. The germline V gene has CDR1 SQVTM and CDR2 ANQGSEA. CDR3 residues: CSVDERFQETQYF. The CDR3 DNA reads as TGCAGCGTTGATGAGCGGTTCCAAGAGACCCAGTACTTC.

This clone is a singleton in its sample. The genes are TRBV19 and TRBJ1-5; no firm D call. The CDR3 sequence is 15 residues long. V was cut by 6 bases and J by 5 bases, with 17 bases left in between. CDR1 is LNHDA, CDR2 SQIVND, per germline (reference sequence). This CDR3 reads CASSPMKVLYQPQHF. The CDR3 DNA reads TGTGCCAGTAGCCCGATGAAGGTTCTGTATCAGCCCCAGCATTTT.

As DNA, the CDR3 is TGTGCCAGTAGTATATGGGGGGGGTCAGAAGCTTTCTTT. It specifies CASSIWGGSEAFF. The chain employs TRBV19 and TRBJ1-1; the D gene is possibly TRBD1 (5 bases). Germline values: CDR1 LNHDA, CDR2 SQIVND (reference sequence). There are 13 residues in the CDR3. Trimming took 2 bases from V and 8 from J, leaving 12 bases between them.

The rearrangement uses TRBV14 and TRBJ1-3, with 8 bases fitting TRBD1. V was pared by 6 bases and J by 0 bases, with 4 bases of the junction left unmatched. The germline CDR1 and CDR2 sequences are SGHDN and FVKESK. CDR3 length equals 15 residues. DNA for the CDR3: TGTGCCAGCAGTCACAGGGGGGGCTCTGGAAACACCATATATTTT. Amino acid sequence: CASSHRGGSGNTIYF.

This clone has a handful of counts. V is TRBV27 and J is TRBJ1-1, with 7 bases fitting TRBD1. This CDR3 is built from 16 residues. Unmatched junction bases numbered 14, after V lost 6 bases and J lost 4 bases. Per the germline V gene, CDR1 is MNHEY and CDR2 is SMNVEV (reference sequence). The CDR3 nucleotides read TGTGCCAGCAGCCCAGACAGGGACTTCGACGGCACTGAAGCTTTCTTT. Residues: CASSPDRDFDGTEAFF.

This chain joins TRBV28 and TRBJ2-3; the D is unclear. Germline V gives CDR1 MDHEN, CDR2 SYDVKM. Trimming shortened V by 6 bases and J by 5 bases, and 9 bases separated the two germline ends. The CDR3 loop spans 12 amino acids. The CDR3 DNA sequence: TGTGCCAGCAGAGCCCGGTTAGATACGCAGTATTTT. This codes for CASRARLDTQYF.

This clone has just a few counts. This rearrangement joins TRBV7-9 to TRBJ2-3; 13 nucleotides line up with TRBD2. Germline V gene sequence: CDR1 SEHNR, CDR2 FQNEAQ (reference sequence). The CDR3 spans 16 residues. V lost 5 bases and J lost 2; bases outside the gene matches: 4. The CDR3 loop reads CASSPGLAGTTDTQYF. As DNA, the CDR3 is TGTGCCAGCAGCCCGGGACTAGCGGGAACCACAGATACGCAGTATTTT.

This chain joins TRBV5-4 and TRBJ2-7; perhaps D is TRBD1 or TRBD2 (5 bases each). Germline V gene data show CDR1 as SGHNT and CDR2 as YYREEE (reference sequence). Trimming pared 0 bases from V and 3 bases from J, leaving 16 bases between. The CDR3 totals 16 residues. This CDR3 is CASSLAGASDNYEQYF. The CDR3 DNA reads TGTGCCAGCAGCTTGGCCGGGGCCTCAGACAACTACGAGCAGTACTTC. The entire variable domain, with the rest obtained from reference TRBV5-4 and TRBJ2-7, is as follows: ETGVTQSPTHLIKTRGQQVTLRCSSQSGHNTVSWYQQALGQGPQFIFQYYREEENGRGNFPPRFSGLQFPNYSSELNVNALELDDSALYLCASSLAGASDNYEQYFGPGTRLTVT.

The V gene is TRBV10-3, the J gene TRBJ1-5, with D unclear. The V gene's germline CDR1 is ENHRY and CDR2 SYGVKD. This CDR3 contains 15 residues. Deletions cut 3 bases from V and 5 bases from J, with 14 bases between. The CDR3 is CAISDNWRAYQPQHF. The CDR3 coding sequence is TGTGCCATCAGTGACAATTGGAGGGCGTATCAGCCCCAGCATTTT.

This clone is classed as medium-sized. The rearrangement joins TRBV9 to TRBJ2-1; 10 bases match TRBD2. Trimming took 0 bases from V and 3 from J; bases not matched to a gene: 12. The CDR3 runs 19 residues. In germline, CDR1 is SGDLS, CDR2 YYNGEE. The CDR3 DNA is TGTGCCAGCAGCGTAGGTAATAGCGGGGGGCCCTCTGGCTACAATGAGCAGTTCTTC. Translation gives CASSVGNSGGPSGYNEQFF.

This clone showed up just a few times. The CDR3 loop is CASSSSGLNTGELFF. The CDR3 DNA reads TGTGCCAGCAGCTCCTCGGGACTTAACACCGGGGAGCTGTTTTTT. The V call is TRBV2, the J call TRBJ2-2; D possibly corresponds to TRBD2 (6 bases). The CDR3 is made up of 15 amino acids. V lost 6 bases and J 2 bases, leaving 13 bases between the germline ends. Per the germline V gene, CDR1 is SNHLY and CDR2 is FYNNEI.

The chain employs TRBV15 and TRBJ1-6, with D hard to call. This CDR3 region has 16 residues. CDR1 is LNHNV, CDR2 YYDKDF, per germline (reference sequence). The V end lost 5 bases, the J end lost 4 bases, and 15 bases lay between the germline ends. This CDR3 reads CATSAQISGYNSPLHF. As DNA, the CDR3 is TGTGCCACCAGCGCCCAAATCTCCGGTTATAATTCACCCCTCCACTTT.

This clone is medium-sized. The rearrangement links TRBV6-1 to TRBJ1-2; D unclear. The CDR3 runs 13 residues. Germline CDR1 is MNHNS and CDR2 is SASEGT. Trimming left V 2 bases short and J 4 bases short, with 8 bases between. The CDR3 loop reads CASSEYVSYGYTF. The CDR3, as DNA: TGTGCCAGCAGTGAATATGTTTCCTATGGCTACACCTTC.

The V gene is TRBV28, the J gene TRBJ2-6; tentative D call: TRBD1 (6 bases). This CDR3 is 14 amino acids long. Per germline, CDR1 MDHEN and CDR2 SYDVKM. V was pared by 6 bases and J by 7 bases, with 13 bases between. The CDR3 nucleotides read TGTGCCAGCAGAGAGAGACAGGTAGCCAACGTCCTGACTTTC. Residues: CASRERQVANVLTF.

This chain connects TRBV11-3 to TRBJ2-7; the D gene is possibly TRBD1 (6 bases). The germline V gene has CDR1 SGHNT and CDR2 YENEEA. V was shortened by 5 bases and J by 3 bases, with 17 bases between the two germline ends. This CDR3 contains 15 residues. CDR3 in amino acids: CASSLRERGIYEQYF. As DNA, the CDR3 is TGTGCCAGCAGCCTAAGGGAAAGGGGGATCTACGAGCAGTACTTC. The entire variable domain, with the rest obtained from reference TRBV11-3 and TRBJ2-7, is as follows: EAGVVQSPRYKIIEKKQPVAFWCNPISGHNTLYWYLQNLGQGPELLIRYENEEAVDDSQLPKDRFSAERLKGVDSTLKIQPAELGDSAVYLCASSLRERGIYEQYFGPGTRLTVT.

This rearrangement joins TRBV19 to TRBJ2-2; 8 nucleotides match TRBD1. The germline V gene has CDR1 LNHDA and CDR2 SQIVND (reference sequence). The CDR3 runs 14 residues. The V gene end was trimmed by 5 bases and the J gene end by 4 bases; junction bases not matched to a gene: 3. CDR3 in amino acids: CASSGQGTTGELFF. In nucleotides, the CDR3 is TGTGCCAGTAGTGGACAGGGTACCACCGGGGAGCTGTTTTTT. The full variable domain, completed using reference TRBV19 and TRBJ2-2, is DGGITQSPKYLFRKEGQNVTLSCEQNLNHDAMYWYRQDPGQGLRLIYYSQIVNDFQKGDIAEGYSVSREKKESFPLTVTSAQKNPTAFYLCASSGQGTTGELFFGEGSRLTVL.

The CDR3 DNA sequence: TGTGCCAGCAGCGCAAGGACAGGGGGTGAAAAACTGTTTTTT. This sequence encodes CASSARTGGEKLFF. The rearrangement uses TRBV9 and TRBJ1-4, with 10 bases lining up with TRBD1. CDR1 is SGDLS and CDR2 is YYNGEE in the germline V gene. The CDR3 totals 14 residues. The trim removed 3 bases at V and 7 bases at J, leaving 3 bases unmatched.